This passage covers 6 T cell receptor beta chains from one sample sequenced in a study of sequential checkpoint blockade in melanoma. The treatment was: randomized to nivolumab then ipilimumab (arm A) or the reverse (arm B). Using immunoSEQ multiplex PCR, the repertoire was profiled, and TCRdb retains in-frame clones only, with some absent. The repertoire holds about 28,000 clones, with over 80% as singletons. The specimen comprised CD8+ T cells sorted from blood (inferred from file names), sampled from a patient given nivolumab and ipilimumab in sequence. The source of these receptors is a human donor with melanoma.

This sequence joins TRBV25-1 and TRBJ2-5; 8 nucleotides line up with TRBD2. The CDR3 loop spans 15 amino acids. Losses at the gene ends were 8 bases for V and 11 bases for J; bases not matched to a gene: 19. Germline V gives CDR1 MGHDK, CDR2 SYGVNS. The CDR3 reads CASGTTSGAPYGQYF. The CDR3 DNA follows: TGTGCCAGCGGGACCACTAGCGGAGCCCCCTACGGGCAGTACTTC.

V usage is TRBV4-3 and J usage is TRBJ2-1; 12 bases match TRBD2. The J segment lost 7 bases and the V segment lost 0 bases, leaving 4 bases of the junction unmatched. The CDR3 covers 16 residues. The germline gives CDR1 LGHNA, CDR2 YSLEER. The CDR3 protein is CASSQDPSGGVNEQFF. As DNA, the CDR3 is TGCGCCAGCAGCCAAGACCCTAGCGGGGGGGTTAATGAGCAGTTCTTC.

This clone has more than one count but fewer than ten. The chain carries TRBV2 and TRBJ2-5, with D hard to call. The length of the CDR3 is 16 residues. Germline V gives CDR1 SNHLY, CDR2 FYNNEI. V was cut by 4 bases and J by 1 base, with 16 bases left in between. The CDR3 nucleotides read TGTGCCAGCAGTGGGGCCAGCCACATCCTCCAAGAGACCCAGTACTTC. This translates into CASSGASHILQETQYF.

The chain joins TRBV27 to TRBJ2-2; the D gene is possibly TRBD2 (5 bases). V gave up 5 bases and J gave up 5 bases, with 9 bases separating them. The germline V gene has CDR1 MNHEY and CDR2 SMNVEV (reference sequence). The CDR3 sequence is 13 residues long. The CDR3 reads CASSLLGTGELFF. The CDR3 bases are TGTGCCAGCAGTCTACTAGGAACCGGGGAGCTGTTTTTT.

The chain combines TRBV9 with TRBJ1-2; weak D call: TRBD1 (5 bases). Trimming shortened V by 0 bases and J by 4 bases, and 10 bases separated the two germline ends. Germline V gene sequence: CDR1 SGDLS, CDR2 YYNGEE. The CDR3 extends over 14 amino acids. The CDR3 DNA follows: TGTGCCAGCAGCGTAGGCGACAGCGTCTATGGCTACACCTTC. This translates into CASSVGDSVYGYTF.

The rearrangement uses TRBV9 and TRBJ2-1; a weak D match, TRBD2 (6 bases). The germline gives CDR1 SGDLS, CDR2 YYNGEE. V was pared by 0 bases and J by 7 bases, with 14 bases between. This CDR3 contains 15 residues. The CDR3 sequence is CASSVGSGESNEQFF. The CDR3 nucleotides read TGTGCCAGCAGCGTAGGTTCGGGAGAAAGTAATGAGCAGTTCTTC.